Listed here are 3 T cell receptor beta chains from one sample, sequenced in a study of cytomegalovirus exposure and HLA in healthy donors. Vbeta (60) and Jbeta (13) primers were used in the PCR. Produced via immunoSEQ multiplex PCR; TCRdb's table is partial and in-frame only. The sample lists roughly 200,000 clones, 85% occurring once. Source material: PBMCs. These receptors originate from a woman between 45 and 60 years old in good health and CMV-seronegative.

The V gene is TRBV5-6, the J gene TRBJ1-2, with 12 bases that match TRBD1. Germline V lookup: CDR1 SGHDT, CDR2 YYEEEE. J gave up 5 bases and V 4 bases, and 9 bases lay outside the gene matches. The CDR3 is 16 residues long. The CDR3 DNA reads TGTGCCAGCAGCCCATCCGGGACAGGGGGCCATTATGGCTACACCTTC. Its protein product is CASSPSGTGGHYGYTF.

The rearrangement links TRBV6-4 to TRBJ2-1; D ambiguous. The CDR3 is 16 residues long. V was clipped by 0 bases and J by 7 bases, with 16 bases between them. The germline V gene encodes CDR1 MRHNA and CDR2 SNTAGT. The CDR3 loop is CASSDSSFLPSNEQFF. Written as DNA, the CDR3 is TGTGCCAGCAGTGACTCTAGCTTCCTACCTAGTAATGAGCAGTTCTTC.

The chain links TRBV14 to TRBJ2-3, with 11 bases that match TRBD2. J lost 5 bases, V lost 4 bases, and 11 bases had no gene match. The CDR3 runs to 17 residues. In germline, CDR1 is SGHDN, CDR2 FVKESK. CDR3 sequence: CASSRTLLAGAKDTQYF. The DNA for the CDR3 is TGTGCCAGCAGCCGCACCCTACTAGCGGGAGCGAAAGATACGCAGTATTTT. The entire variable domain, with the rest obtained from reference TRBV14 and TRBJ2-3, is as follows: EAGVTQFPSHSVIEKGQTVTLRCDPISGHDNLYWYRRVMGKEIKFLLHFVKESKQDESGMPNNRFLAERTGGTYSTLKVQPAELEDSGVYFCASSRTLLAGAKDTQYFGPGTRLTVL.